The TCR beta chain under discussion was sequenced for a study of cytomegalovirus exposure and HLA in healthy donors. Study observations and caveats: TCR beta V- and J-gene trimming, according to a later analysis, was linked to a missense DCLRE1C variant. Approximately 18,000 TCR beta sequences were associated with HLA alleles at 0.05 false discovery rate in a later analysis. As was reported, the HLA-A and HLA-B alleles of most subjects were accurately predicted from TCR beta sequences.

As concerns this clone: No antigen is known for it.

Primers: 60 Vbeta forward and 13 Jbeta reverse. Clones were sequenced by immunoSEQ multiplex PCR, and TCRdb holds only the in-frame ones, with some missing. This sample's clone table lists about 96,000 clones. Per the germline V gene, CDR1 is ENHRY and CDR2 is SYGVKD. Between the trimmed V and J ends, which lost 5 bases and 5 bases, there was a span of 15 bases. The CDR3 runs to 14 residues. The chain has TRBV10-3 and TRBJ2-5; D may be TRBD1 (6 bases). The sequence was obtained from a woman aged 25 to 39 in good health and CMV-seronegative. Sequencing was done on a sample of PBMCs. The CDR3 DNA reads TGTGCCATCAGTAAGGGTGGGACATCGGAGACCCAGTACTTC. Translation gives CAISKGGTSETQYF.